Listed below are T cell receptor beta chains from one sample, sequenced in a study of post-analysis software for immune sequencing data. TCRdb independently ran MiXCR on the PCR reads; one entry per CDR3 protein. The sample shows 450,000 to 700,000 distinct CDR3 sequences, around 40% of them seen only once. The specimen was blood. The receptor set was obtained from a girl aged 10-17 years with multiple sclerosis. CDR3s include the opening cysteine and the closing phenylalanine or tryptophan. The order of the fields is V gene, clone size, D gene, J gene, CDR3 protein, CDR3 DNA. A D gene is named only where the DNA matches it firmly. Some rows mark clone size as missing; the rest say once, few, many or name a class of expanded clone.

TRBV12-3/TRBV12-4	.	.	TRBJ1-2	CASDPGTYYTKDGYTF	TGTGCCAGCGACCCCGGAACCTATTATACTAAGGATGGCTACACCTTC
TRBV4-1	.	TRBD2	TRBJ2-3	CASSQEPGGADTQYF	TGCGCCAGCAGCCAAGAACCGGGAGGGGCAGATACGCAGTATTTT
TRBV10-3	.	TRBD1	TRBJ2-3	CAISESRQGAADTQYF	TGTGCCATCAGTGAGTCGAGGCAGGGGGCCGCAGATACGCAGTATTTT
TRBV6-5	.	TRBD2	TRBJ2-7	CASSWQATSIIGSQYF	TGTGCCAGCAGTTGGCAGGCGACTAGCATAATTGGGTCCCAGTACTTC
TRBV6-1	few	.	TRBJ2-7	CASRREVSYEQYF	TGTGCCAGCAGGAGGGAGGTCTCATACGAGCAGTACTTC
TRBV25-1	few	.	TRBJ2-1	CASSEIIAGERSNEQFF	TGTGCCAGCAGTGAGATCATCGCGGGCGAGCGGTCCAATGAGCAGTTCTTC
TRBV13	.	.	TRBJ1-2	CASSDHPDSSDGYTF	TGTGCCAGCAGCGATCATCCGGACAGCTCCGATGGCTACACCTTC
TRBV10-3	.	.	TRBJ1-4	CAISEESEELFF	TGTGCCATCAGTGAGGAATCCGAAGAACTGTTTTTT
TRBV7-2	.	.	TRBJ2-3	CASSLGALVLRPDTQYF	TGTGCCAGCAGCTTAGGAGCACTAGTCCTTAGGCCAGATACGCAGTATTTT
TRBV11-1	few	.	TRBJ2-5	CASSFIREETQYF	TGTGCCAGCAGCTTCATCAGGGAGGAGACCCAGTACTTC
TRBV12-3/TRBV12-4	.	.	TRBJ1-2	CASRLRGLDGYTF	TGTGCCAGCAGGCTCCGGGGGCTGGATGGCTACACCTTC
TRBV12-3/TRBV12-4	.	TRBD1	TRBJ2-7	CASSSPGQEKIQYF	TGTGCCAGCAGTTCTCCGGGACAGGAGAAAATCCAGTACTTC
TRBV4-1	.	.	TRBJ2-3	CASSRTDGVGYTDTQYF	TGCGCCAGCAGCCGAACCGATGGGGTTGGCTACACAGATACGCAGTATTTT
TRBV7-3	.	TRBD2	TRBJ2-5	CASSSSGGVSETQYF	TGTGCCAGCAGCTCTAGCGGGGGGGTGAGCGAGACCCAGTACTTC
TRBV5-6	once	.	TRBJ2-7	CASSLSGIGTYEQYF	TGTGCCAGCAGCTTGTCTGGGATAGGGACCTACGAGCAGTACTTC
TRBV29-1	few	.	TRBJ2-7	CSVEAAGHYEQYF	TGCAGCGTTGAGGCAGCGGGCCACTACGAGCAGTACTTC
TRBV27	.	.	TRBJ1-5	CASSSGDTQPQHF	TGTGCCAGCAGTTCAGGTGATACGCAGCCCCAGCATTTT
TRBV6-6	.	TRBD1	TRBJ2-5	CASSYVTGGNEQYF	TGTGCCAGCAGTTACGTGACAGGGGGCAATGAGCAGTACTTC
TRBV6-6	.	TRBD1	TRBJ2-3	CASSQTGPSTDTQYF	TGTGCCAGCAGTCAGACAGGGCCTAGCACAGATACGCAGTATTTT
TRBV12-3/TRBV12-4	.	.	TRBJ2-4	CASSPTLEWLAKNIQYF	TGTGCCAGCAGCCCCACTCTGGAATGGTTAGCCAAAAACATTCAGTACTTC
TRBV5-1	.	TRBD2	TRBJ2-1	CASSLEAGGVDEQFF	TGCGCCAGCAGCTTGGAAGCGGGGGGAGTCGATGAGCAGTTCTTC
TRBV12-3/TRBV12-4	.	.	TRBJ1-1	CASSLFRGKDVTEAFF	TGTGCCAGCAGTTTGTTCCGGGGGAAGGATGTCACTGAAGCTTTCTTT
TRBV12-3/TRBV12-4	.	.	TRBJ2-1	CAIRLAGRRNEQFF	TGTGCCATCCGATTGGCGGGGAGGAGGAATGAGCAGTTCTTC
TRBV9	.	.	TRBJ2-7	CASSPYGSSYEQYF	TGTGCCAGCAGCCCCTACGGGAGCTCCTACGAGCAGTACTTC
TRBV10-2	few	.	TRBJ1-2	CASSESSYGYTF	TGCGCCAGCAGTGAGTCTTCATATGGCTACACCTTC
TRBV7-2	.	.	TRBJ2-5	CASSLVASGAHEHYF	.
TRBV12-3/TRBV12-4	many	TRBD2	TRBJ2-5	CASSRTSGSETQYF	TGTGCCAGCAGCAGGACTAGCGGGAGCGAGACCCAGTACTTC
TRBV4-1	.	.	TRBJ1-2	CASSRTTSPAGGYTF	TGCGCCAGCAGCCGGACGACATCGCCGGCGGGTGGCTACACCTTC
TRBV5-1	.	.	TRBJ1-1	CASSPGLQGTEAFF	TGCGCCAGCAGCCCTGGGCTGCAGGGCACTGAAGCTTTCTTT
TRBV12-3/TRBV12-4	.	.	TRBJ1-1	CASSFRVGNTEAFF	TGTGCCAGCAGTTTCAGGGTAGGGAACACTGAAGCTTTCTTT
TRBV4-1	.	TRBD2	TRBJ2-7	CASSRGTSGLRAGEQYF	TGCGCCAGCAGCAGAGGGACTAGCGGGCTCCGAGCGGGCGAGCAGTACTTC